A single sample is the source of the 29 T cell receptor beta chains below, sequenced in a study of cytomegalovirus exposure and HLA in healthy donors. Primers included in the PCR were 60 Vbeta and 13 Jbeta primers. Only in-frame clones appear in the TCRdb table, and some are missing; sequencing was by immunoSEQ multiplex PCR. Of around 130,000 clones in the sample, about 9.4% were seen once. Specimen: PBMCs. These receptor sequences come from a woman aged 40-49 years in good health and CMV-seropositive.

This clone was seen a few times. The J gene is TRBJ1-1, the V gene TRBV30; D is unresolved. This CDR3 is built from 13 residues. Germline V gene data show CDR1 as GTSNPN and CDR2 as SVGIG (reference sequence). V dropped 0 bases and J dropped 1 base, with 6 bases sitting between them. The CDR3 sequence: CAWSVQQNTEAFF. CDR3 coding DNA: TGTGCCTGGAGTGTACAGCAGAACACTGAAGCTTTCTTT.

This clone was observed a handful of times. The chain employs TRBV6-1 and TRBJ2-7; D gene ambiguous. Germline V gives CDR1 MNHNS, CDR2 SASEGT. Trimming removed 3 bases at V and 4 bases at J, with 13 bases between. The CDR3 contains 14 residues. The CDR3 nucleotides read TGTGCCAGCAGTGATGGGCCCCAGGCTTACGAGCAGTACTTC. Protein: CASSDGPQAYEQYF.

V is TRBV19 and J is TRBJ2-7, with 7 bases identical to TRBD1. With 6 bases clipped from V and 2 bases from J, the junction kept 1 base outside the gene matches. The length of the CDR3 is 12 residues. Germline loops: CDR1 LNHDA, CDR2 SQIVND (reference sequence). CDR3 sequence (DNA): TGTGCCAGTAGACAGGGGACCTACGAGCAGTACTTC. Encoded protein: CASRQGTYEQYF.

This clone was counted between two and nine times. The genes are TRBV7-6 and TRBJ1-2; TRBD1 aligns across 7 bases. The CDR3 totals 13 residues. V dropped 4 bases and J dropped 6; count of bases not matched to a gene: 5. Looked up from germline, CDR1 is SGHVS and CDR2 is FNYEAQ. The CDR3 DNA is TGTGCCAGCAGCTCAACAGGGGCCCATGGCTACACCTTC. It specifies CASSSTGAHGYTF.

The rearrangement uses TRBV9 and TRBJ1-5, with D tentatively TRBD1 (6 bases). V was clipped by 3 bases and J by 1 base, with 14 bases between them. Germline lookup yields CDR1 SGDLS and CDR2 YYNGEE. This CDR3 spans 16 amino acids. CDR3 nucleotide sequence: TGTGCCAGCAGCGCAGAAGACAGGATGAGCAATCAGCCCCAGCATTTT. Amino acids: CASSAEDRMSNQPQHF.

This clone was observed a handful of times. This chain uses TRBV2 with TRBJ2-3, with 7 positions matching TRBD1. The germline CDR1 and CDR2 sequences are SNHLY and FYNNEI. Germline trimming cut 5 bases from V and 5 bases from J; bases unmatched to any gene: 1. There are 12 residues in the CDR3. This CDR3 reads CASSSGGDTQYF. In DNA form, the CDR3 reads TGTGCCAGCAGTTCAGGGGGAGATACGCAGTATTTT.

This clone was observed a few times. The chain is built from TRBV18 and TRBJ1-5; D is unclear. This CDR3 has 16 residues. Between the trimmed V and J ends, which lost 3 bases and 0 bases, there was a span of 12 bases. Germline lookup yields CDR1 KGHSH and CDR2 LQKENI. The CDR3 loop is CASSPNPHNSNQPQHF. The CDR3 DNA is TGTGCCAGCTCACCCAATCCCCACAATAGCAATCAGCCCCAGCATTTT.

This clone showed up just a few times. This chain joins TRBV7-9 and TRBJ1-1, with D perhaps matching TRBD1 (6 bases). The germline V gene encodes CDR1 SEHNR and CDR2 FQNEAQ (reference sequence). The V end was cut by 5 bases, the J end by 11 bases, with 15 bases between. The length of the CDR3 is 12 residues. The CDR3 nucleotides are TGTGCCAGCAGCATAATCAGGGGAGGGGCTTTCTTT. It codes for CASSIIRGGAFF.

The chain combines TRBV10-1 with TRBJ1-2, with 7 bases that match TRBD1. The CDR3 spans 13 residues. Trimming cost V 3 bases and J 4 bases; bases outside gene matches: 2. The germline gives CDR1 WNHNN, CDR2 SYGVQD (reference sequence). The CDR3 DNA is TGCGCCAGCAGTGATACAGGGGCCTATGGCTACACCTTC. It yields the protein CASSDTGAYGYTF.

The table lists this clone with a few counts. The V gene is TRBV30, the J gene TRBJ2-7; a weak D match, TRBD2 (5 bases). Trimming took 0 bases from V and 3 from J, leaving 9 bases between them. Germline CDR1 reads GTSNPN; CDR2 reads SVGIG (reference sequence). This CDR3 is 13 amino acids long. The CDR3 sequence: CAWSVLEGYEQYF. The CDR3 DNA reads TGTGCCTGGAGTGTACTAGAGGGCTACGAGCAGTACTTC.

This clone was observed a few times. The chain uses TRBV5-4 and TRBJ1-1, with D tentatively TRBD1 (5 bases). Trimming cost V 1 base and J 0 bases, with 10 bases left between them. The CDR3 spans 15 residues. Germline values: CDR1 SGHNT, CDR2 YYREEE (reference sequence). The CDR3 loop reads CASSLNLDMNTEAFF. In DNA form, the CDR3 reads TGTGCCAGCAGCTTGAATTTGGACATGAACACTGAAGCTTTCTTT.

The gene calls are TRBV7-9 and TRBJ1-1; D may be TRBD1 (6 bases). The CDR3 extends over 16 amino acids. Germline CDR1 SEHNR, CDR2 FQNEAQ (reference sequence). Trimming left V 5 bases short and J 1 base short, with 17 bases between. The CDR3 region has the DNA TGTGCCAGCAGCACCCGAGGCGGGGGGCGGAACACTGAAGCTTTCTTT. This encodes CASSTRGGGRNTEAFF.

The chain joins TRBV29-1 to TRBJ2-5; TRBD1 aligns across 8 bases. This CDR3 region has 13 residues. The germline gives CDR1 SQVTM, CDR2 ANQGSEA. Germline trimming cut 3 bases from V and 5 bases from J; bases unmatched to any gene: 5. The CDR3 is CSVDQTGVETQYF. Here the CDR3 DNA reads TGCAGCGTTGATCAGACAGGGGTGGAGACCCAGTACTTC. Supplemented by reference TRBV29-1 and TRBJ2-5, the full variable domain reads SAVISQKPSRDICQRGTSLTIQCQVDSQVTMMFWYRQQPGQSLTLIATANQGSEATYESGFVIDKFPISRPNLTFSTLTVSNMSPEDSSIYLCSVDQTGVETQYFGPGTRLLVL.

The chain employs TRBV1 and TRBJ1-1; whether TRBD1, the table's D call, matches the DNA was not checked. TRBV1 corresponds to a pseudogene. The CDR3 loop spans 20 amino acids. This CDR3 reads CTSSPHLGTRDRAFHTEAFF. CDR3 bases: TGCACCAGCAGCCCCCACCTTGGAACCCGGGACAGGGCGTTTCACACTGAAGCTTTCTTT.

This chain joins TRBV4-2 and TRBJ2-1; 7 bases are a match to TRBD1. Germline V gives CDR1 LGHNA, CDR2 YNFKEQ. J lost 8 bases, V lost 6 bases, and 13 bases had no gene match. CDR3 length: 15 amino acids. DNA of the CDR3: TGTGCCAGCAGTACTCCAGGGACAGAAGTTGATGAGCAGTTCTTC. It translates to CASSTPGTEVDEQFF.

This chain joins TRBV2 and TRBJ2-1; possible D gene TRBD2, 5 bases. V shed 2 bases and J shed 9 bases, with 5 bases lying between them. Germline CDR1 reads SNHLY; CDR2 reads FYNNEI. The length of the CDR3 is 11 residues. CDR3 DNA sequence: TGTGCCAGCAGTGAACGGGGTGAGCAGTTCTTC. This gives the protein CASSERGEQFF.

The gene calls are TRBV9 and TRBJ2-1; the D gene is possibly TRBD2 (6 bases). CDR1 and CDR2 from the germline V gene are SGDLS and YYNGEE. Trimming took 6 bases from V and 12 from J, leaving 22 bases between them. This CDR3 comprises 14 residues. The CDR3 DNA sequence: TGTGCCAGCAACCCTTCCCGGGACTCACCGATGCAGTTCTTC. Protein: CASNPSRDSPMQFF.

The rearrangement links TRBV11-2 to TRBJ2-7, with TRBD2 matching 8 bases. Germline-derived CDR1 and CDR2 are SGHAT and FQNNGV. The CDR3 is 16 amino acids. Losses at the gene ends were 0 bases for V and 3 bases for J; bases not matched to a gene: 7. CDR3 protein: CASSLERLASYYEQYF. DNA for the CDR3: TGTGCCAGCAGCTTAGAGCGACTAGCGTCGTACTACGAGCAGTACTTC.

This clone has just a few counts. The rearrangement links TRBV7-8 to TRBJ1-1; D remains ambiguous. The germline CDR1 and CDR2 sequences are SGHVS and FQNEAQ. This CDR3 comprises 14 residues. Trimming took off 5 bases at V and 5 bases at J, with 15 bases between the two ends. CDR3: CASSLFVGDTEAFF. DNA for the CDR3: TGTGCCAGCAGCCTTTTCGTCGGGGATACTGAAGCTTTCTTT.

The chain links TRBV6-1 to TRBJ2-5, with no clear D. The CDR3 extends over 13 amino acids. Looked up from germline, CDR1 is MNHNS and CDR2 is SASEGT. With 7 bases removed from V and 2 bases from J, the gap between germline ends came to 11 bases. The CDR3 reads CASTLGGQETQYF. CDR3 nucleotides: TGTGCCAGCACCTTAGGCGGTCAAGAGACCCAGTACTTC.

This clone was counted only a few times. The V gene is TRBV4-1, the J gene TRBJ2-1, with D maybe TRBD2 (7 bases). The CDR3 is 15 amino acids. Germline lookup yields CDR1 MGHRA and CDR2 YSYEKL. The V and J ends lost 1 base and 10 bases respectively, with 17 bases between them. CDR3 nucleotides: TGCGCCAGCAGCCAAGGAGGATGGGGGCGGGGGGAGCAGTTCTTC. This encodes CASSQGGWGRGEQFF.

This chain joins TRBV18 and TRBJ1-5; no definite D call. The CDR3 length is 14 residues. The V and J ends lost 3 bases and 2 bases respectively, with 8 bases between them. Germline values: CDR1 KGHSH, CDR2 LQKENI. The DNA for the CDR3 is TGTGCCAGCTCACCCGGGGTTGGCAATCAGCCCCAGCATTTT. It yields the protein CASSPGVGNQPQHF.

The J gene is TRBJ2-1, the V gene TRBV2; no definite D call. The germline CDR1 and CDR2 sequences are SNHLY and FYNNEI. Between the trimmed V and J ends, which lost 2 bases and 13 bases, there was a span of 18 bases. This CDR3 has 14 amino acids. The CDR3 coding sequence is TGTGCCAGCAGTGAAATCCGACAACCGCTCTCCCAGTTCTTC. It translates to CASSEIRQPLSQFF.

This clone occurred a few times. V is TRBV29-1 and J is TRBJ1-2; TRBD1 is a possible D gene (5 bases). The CDR3 loop spans 12 amino acids. CDR1 is SQVTM and CDR2 is ANQGSEA in the germline V gene. Trimming removed 5 bases from V and 7 bases from J, with 14 bases in between. DNA for the CDR3: TGCAGCGTTCAGGAGGGGCGGAGTGGCTACACCTTC. Translated, it gives CSVQEGRSGYTF.

J is TRBJ1-5 and V is TRBV28; 7 nucleotides line up with TRBD1. The V gene's germline CDR1 is MDHEN and CDR2 SYDVKM. V shed 8 bases, J shed 7 bases, and the junction held 8 bases outside the gene matches. There are 13 residues in the CDR3. Here the CDR3 reads CASETGLGQPQHF. The CDR3 DNA follows: TGTGCCAGCGAGACAGGGCTGGGCCAGCCCCAGCATTTT.

V usage is TRBV6-1 and J usage is TRBJ1-5; tentatively, D is TRBD1 (6 bases). V shed 4 bases and J shed 0 bases, with 13 bases lying between them. The CDR3 covers 16 residues. Per germline, CDR1 MNHNS and CDR2 SASEGT. CDR3 in amino acids: CASSVTQGNSNQPQHF. CDR3 DNA sequence: TGTGCCAGCAGTGTTACACAGGGAAATAGCAATCAGCCCCAGCATTTT.

This chain uses TRBV25-1 with TRBJ1-1, with 8 bases that match TRBD1. V was clipped by 5 bases and J by 3 bases; unmatched bases: 11. The length of the CDR3 is 16 residues. From germline, CDR1 is MGHDK and CDR2 SYGVNS. CDR3 region: CASSLRQGNRDTEAFF. Written as DNA, the CDR3 is TGTGCCAGCAGTCTGCGACAGGGGAACCGAGACACTGAAGCTTTCTTT.

This clone came up a few times. CDR3 DNA sequence: TGTGCCAGTAGTACGATAGCGGGGGCAAGGGATGAGCAGTTCTTC. Encoded protein: CASSTIAGARDEQFF. The rearrangement links TRBV19 to TRBJ2-1, with 9 bases matching TRBD2. CDR1 is LNHDA, CDR2 SQIVND, per germline (reference sequence). This CDR3 contains 15 residues. The ends lost 4 bases at V and 8 bases at J; junction bases unmatched: 9.

This chain links TRBV5-1 with TRBJ2-1; 9 bases line up with TRBD1. Germline CDR1 and CDR2: SGHRS and YFSETQ. The CDR3 is made up of 15 amino acids. V was pared by 4 bases and J by 4 bases, with 6 bases of the junction left unmatched. The chain's CDR3 is CASSGGQGHYNEQFF. The CDR3 bases are TGCGCCAGCAGCGGGGGACAGGGCCATTACAATGAGCAGTTCTTC.